A selection of T cell receptor beta chains follows, all from one sample in a study of T cell changes during pregnancy in multiple sclerosis. The repertoire was sequenced with immunoSEQ multiplex PCR; TCRdb's copy has only in-frame clones and lacks some. The sample lists approximately 44,000 clones, 80% to 90% occurring once. The sequencing used CD4+ T cells from peripheral blood mononuclear cells, collected in the first trimester of pregnancy. These receptors were collected from a female donor with multiple sclerosis, enrolled in a pregnancy study. Each CDR3 is given with its conserved first and last residue. Each record gives: J gene, V gene, clone size, D gene, CDR3 DNA, CDR3 protein. The D gene is left open where the match is weak. For some rows the clone size is stated as once, few or many, or as a class when expanded; others skip it.

J: TRBJ2-1
V: TRBV2
size: NA
D: TRBD1
DNA: TGTGCCAGCACTTACAGGGGGCTGAATGAGCAGTTCTTC
CDR3: CASTYRGLNEQFF

J: TRBJ2-3
V: TRBV7-6
size: NA
D: NA
DNA: TGTGCCAGCAGCATGAGACTAGAAGATACGCAGTATTTT
CDR3: CASSMRLEDTQYF

J: TRBJ2-1
V: TRBV11-3
size: NA
D: TRBD2
DNA: TGTGCCAGCAGCTTAGCCCTAGCGGGAGTGGGGGGTGAGCAGTTCTTC
CDR3: CASSLALAGVGGEQFF

J: TRBJ2-6
V: TRBV5-1
size: NA
D: TRBD1
DNA: TGCGCCAGCAGCTTGGTCCCAGGGGGCGCTACTGGGGCCAACGTCCTGACTTTC
CDR3: CASSLVPGGATGANVLTF

J: TRBJ1-5
V: TRBV6-4
size: NA
D: NA
DNA: TGTGCCAGCAGTAAGGAGTATAGCAATCAGCCCCAGCATTTT
CDR3: CASSKEYSNQPQHF

J: TRBJ2-1
V: TRBV6-5
size: NA
D: NA
DNA: TGTGCCAGCAGTTACGTGTCCCCCCGCGACAATGAGCAGTTCTTC
CDR3: CASSYVSPRDNEQFF

J: TRBJ2-2
V: TRBV11-3
size: NA
D: NA
DNA: TGTGCCAGCAGCTTAGATTCCGGGAACACCGGGGAGCTGTTTTTT
CDR3: CASSLDSGNTGELFF

J: TRBJ2-3
V: TRBV18
size: NA
D: TRBD2
DNA: TGTGCCAGCTCACCCCCGACCCTAGCGGGAGGGCGCACAGATACGCAGTATTTT
CDR3: CASSPPTLAGGRTDTQYF

J: TRBJ1-2
V: TRBV30
size: once
D: NA
DNA: TGTGCCTGGAGTTCCGAGGACTATGGCTACACCTTC
CDR3: CAWSSEDYGYTF

J: TRBJ2-5
V: TRBV27
size: once
D: NA
DNA: TGTGCCAGCAGTCCTCGGCCGCGGCTCCAAGAGACCCAGTACTTC
CDR3: CASSPRPRLQETQYF

J: TRBJ2-5
V: TRBV7-2
size: NA
D: NA
DNA: TGTGCCAGCAGCTTAGGGACTCAAGAGACCCAGTACTTC
CDR3: CASSLGTQETQYF

J: TRBJ2-1
V: TRBV19
size: NA
D: TRBD2
DNA: TGTGCCAGTACCGAACCCGAAGGACTAGCGGGTGAGCAGTTCTTC
CDR3: CASTEPEGLAGEQFF

J: TRBJ1-5
V: TRBV6-5
size: NA
D: NA
DNA: TGTGCCGGGGAGGGTCAGCCCCAGCATTTT
CDR3: CAGEGQPQHF

J: TRBJ2-6
V: TRBV25-1
size: NA
D: NA
DNA: TGTGCCAGCAGCCAACGGGGGGCCAACGTCCTGACTTTC
CDR3: CASSQRGANVLTF

J: TRBJ1-4
V: TRBV28
size: once
D: TRBD1
DNA: TGTGCCAGCATCCCCTCAGGGACAGGGGGCGGAAAACTGTTTTTT
CDR3: CASIPSGTGGGKLFF

J: TRBJ1-5
V: TRBV19
size: NA
D: NA
DNA: TGTGCCAGTGTGGACAGCCCCAGAGCGAATCAGCCCCAGCATTTT
CDR3: CASVDSPRANQPQHF

J: TRBJ1-2
V: TRBV27
size: NA
D: NA
DNA: TGTGCCAGCAGTCCAGATCCTAACTATGGCTACACCTTC
CDR3: CASSPDPNYGYTF

J: TRBJ2-1
V: TRBV5-1
size: once
D: TRBD2
DNA: TGCGCCAGCAGCCCGAATTCGGGACTAGTTGGGCACAATGAGCAGTTCTTC
CDR3: CASSPNSGLVGHNEQFF

J: TRBJ2-5
V: TRBV28
size: few
D: NA
DNA: TGTGCCAGCAGTTTTGGGGGGTCAGGTGTTGAGACCCAGTACTTC
CDR3: CASSFGGSGVETQYF

J: TRBJ2-1
V: TRBV5-5
size: NA
D: TRBD2
DNA: TGTGCCAGCAGCTTGGCTAGCGGAAACTACAATGAGCAGTTCTTC
CDR3: CASSLASGNYNEQFF

J: TRBJ2-3
V: TRBV6-5
size: NA
D: TRBD2
DNA: TGTGCCTCTAGTAGCGGGAGGGCCTCGTTCCATACGCAGTATTTT
CDR3: CASSSGRASFHTQYF

J: TRBJ2-7
V: TRBV9
size: NA
D: TRBD2
DNA: TGTGCCAGCAGCGCCGGACTAGCGGGAGTCTACGAGCAGTACTTC
CDR3: CASSAGLAGVYEQYF

J: TRBJ2-1
V: TRBV7-9
size: once
D: TRBD2
DNA: TGTGCCAGCAGCCCACTAGCGGGAGCCTACAATGAGCAGTTCTTC
CDR3: CASSPLAGAYNEQFF

J: TRBJ1-5
V: TRBV7-9
size: NA
D: NA
DNA: TGTGCCAGCAGCTCCCAGGGGCAGGGCCCCCAGCCCCAGCATTTT
CDR3: CASSSQGQGPQPQHF

J: TRBJ2-5
V: TRBV12-5
size: NA
D: TRBD2
DNA: TGTGCTAGTGGTTTGCTCGCGGGAGTGGGGCAAGAGACCCAGTACTTC
CDR3: CASGLLAGVGQETQYF

J: TRBJ2-3
V: TRBV10-3
size: NA
D: TRBD2
DNA: TGTGCCATCAGTGATTGGACTAGGGACACAGATACGCAGTATTTT
CDR3: CAISDWTRDTDTQYF

J: TRBJ2-6
V: TRBV5-4
size: NA
D: TRBD2
DNA: TGTGCCAGCAGCCCTGGACGGACTAGCGGGAGGACTGGGGCCAACGTCCTGACTTTC
CDR3: CASSPGRTSGRTGANVLTF

J: TRBJ2-7
V: TRBV12-5
size: NA
D: TRBD2
DNA: TGTGCTAGTGGTTTGGCAAGCGGGAGGGGATACGAGCAGTACTTC
CDR3: CASGLASGRGYEQYF

J: TRBJ2-7
V: TRBV16
size: once
D: TRBD1
DNA: TGTGCCAGCAGCCAGTTCGGGACAGGCTCGGGCGAGCAGTACTTC
CDR3: CASSQFGTGSGEQYF

J: TRBJ1-5
V: TRBV6-6
size: NA
D: NA
DNA: TGTGCCAGCACCGTAAGGGGTAATAATCAGCCCCAGCATTTT
CDR3: CASTVRGNNQPQHF

J: TRBJ2-5
V: TRBV27
size: NA
D: NA
DNA: TGTGCCAGCAGGTTCAGGGGAGGGTGGGAGACCCAGTACTTC
CDR3: CASRFRGGWETQYF

J: TRBJ2-3
V: TRBV7-9
size: NA
D: TRBD2
DNA: TGTGCCAGCAGCCAACCTAGCGGGAGTGCAGATACGCAGTATTTT
CDR3: CASSQPSGSADTQYF

J: TRBJ2-1
V: TRBV18
size: NA
D: NA
DNA: TGTGCCAGCTCACCAACAGGGACCCGATACAATGAGCAGTTCTTC
CDR3: CASSPTGTRYNEQFF

J: TRBJ2-7
V: TRBV4-2
size: NA
D: TRBD2
DNA: TGTGCCAGCAGCCAAGACCTTAGCGGGAGGAGCGTTGCCGAGCAGTACTTC
CDR3: CASSQDLSGRSVAEQYF

J: TRBJ2-6
V: TRBV7-9
size: once
D: TRBD1
DNA: TGTGCCAGCAGCTTACCCCAGACAGGGGTCGGGGCCAACGTCCTGACTTTC
CDR3: CASSLPQTGVGANVLTF

J: TRBJ2-4
V: TRBV7-2
size: NA
D: NA
DNA: TGTGCCAGCAGCCCCCATAAAAACATTCAGTACTTC
CDR3: CASSPHKNIQYF

J: TRBJ1-2
V: TRBV19
size: NA
D: NA
DNA: TGTGCCAGTAGTGCGGCTGTTGGCTACACCTTC
CDR3: CASSAAVGYTF

J: TRBJ2-2
V: TRBV11-2
size: NA
D: NA
DNA: TGTGCCAGCAGCCTTTCGCTTCTCGCGTTGGGGGGCACCGGGGAGCTGTTTTTT
CDR3: CASSLSLLALGGTGELFF

J: TRBJ1-2
V: TRBV28
size: NA
D: NA
DNA: TGTGCCAGCAGTATGGACAGCCCCTATGGCTACACCTTC
CDR3: CASSMDSPYGYTF

J: TRBJ2-5
V: TRBV9
size: NA
D: NA
DNA: TGTGCCAGCAGCGTCCTAGCCATCAACCAGGAGACCCAGTACTTC
CDR3: CASSVLAINQETQYF

J: TRBJ2-1
V: TRBV14
size: NA
D: TRBD2
DNA: TGTGCCAGCAGCCCTTTAGCGGGAGAGCCCTACAATGAGCAGTTCTTC
CDR3: CASSPLAGEPYNEQFF

J: TRBJ2-7
V: TRBV4-3
size: NA
D: TRBD2
DNA: TGCGCCAGCAGCCTTCACTGGGAGGGCCGGGGGGAGCAGTACTTC
CDR3: CASSLHWEGRGEQYF

J: TRBJ2-7
V: TRBV7-8
size: NA
D: TRBD1
DNA: TGTGCCAGCAGCTCCGAACCGGGACAGGGCTACGAGCAGTACTTC
CDR3: CASSSEPGQGYEQYF

J: TRBJ1-5
V: TRBV2
size: NA
D: NA
DNA: TGTGCCAGCAGTGCCGGGGAAGATCAGCCCCAGCATTTT
CDR3: CASSAGEDQPQHF

J: TRBJ2-1
V: TRBV5-1
size: once
D: TRBD2
DNA: TGCGCCAGCAGCTCGGGTCTAGCGGGAGGGCCTGCCTACAATGAGCAGTTCTTC
CDR3: CASSSGLAGGPAYNEQFF

J: TRBJ2-2
V: TRBV28
size: NA
D: NA
DNA: TGTGCCAGCAGTTTGCGAGAATTTCGCACCGGGGAGCTGTTTTTT
CDR3: CASSLREFRTGELFF

J: TRBJ2-1
V: TRBV27
size: NA
D: TRBD2
DNA: TGTGCCAGCATCGGGGGAGGGCCGGTTTACAATGAGCAGTTCTTC
CDR3: CASIGGGPVYNEQFF

J: TRBJ2-7
V: TRBV11-2
size: NA
D: NA
DNA: TGTGCCAGCAGCCACTACTACGAGCAGTACTTC
CDR3: CASSHYYEQYF

J: TRBJ2-1
V: TRBV27
size: NA
D: TRBD2
DNA: TGTGCCAGCAGTTTATTGGGACTAGCGGGGAACAATGAGCAGTTCTTC
CDR3: CASSLLGLAGNNEQFF

J: TRBJ1-5
V: TRBV6-6
size: NA
D: NA
DNA: TGTGCCAGCAGTAACAGGGTAGGACAGCCCCAGCATTTT
CDR3: CASSNRVGQPQHF

J: TRBJ1-1
V: TRBV30
size: few
D: NA
DNA: TGTGCCTGGGGACGGGGGTTTAACACTGAAGCTTTCTTT
CDR3: CAWGRGFNTEAFF

J: TRBJ2-1
V: TRBV7-9
size: NA
D: NA
DNA: TGTGCCAGCAGCCCCGCCGGGGGGCCTTACAATGAGCAGTTCTTC
CDR3: CASSPAGGPYNEQFF

J: TRBJ2-1
V: TRBV7-9
size: NA
D: NA
DNA: TGTGCCAGCAGCTCGGGGAGAATCTATGAGCAGTTCTTC
CDR3: CASSSGRIYEQFF

J: TRBJ2-3
V: TRBV5-4
size: NA
D: TRBD1
DNA: TGTGCCAGCAGCGGAAAAGTACAGGGGGCGGGGGATACGCAGTATTTT
CDR3: CASSGKVQGAGDTQYF

J: TRBJ1-1
V: TRBV5-5
size: NA
D: NA
DNA: TGTGCCAGCAGCTTGATTAGTGGCACTGAAGCTTTCTTT
CDR3: CASSLISGTEAFF

J: TRBJ2-1
V: TRBV18
size: NA
D: NA
DNA: TGTGCCAGCTCACCACCAGGGGCCGATGAGCAGTTCTTC
CDR3: CASSPPGADEQFF

J: TRBJ1-2
V: TRBV19
size: NA
D: NA
DNA: TGTGCCAGTAGTACCCGTTCACAGGGCCATTATGGCTACACCTTC
CDR3: CASSTRSQGHYGYTF

J: TRBJ2-7
V: TRBV15
size: NA
D: NA
DNA: TGTGCCACCAGCAGAAAAAGCGGGCCGAACGAGCAGTACTTC
CDR3: CATSRKSGPNEQYF

J: TRBJ2-5
V: TRBV19
size: NA
D: TRBD1
DNA: TGTGCCAGTAGTGACAGGGGGATACAAGAGACCCAGTACTTC
CDR3: CASSDRGIQETQYF

J: TRBJ1-3
V: TRBV18
size: few
D: NA
DNA: TGTGCCAGCTCACCCCCGGGGTTCGAAGGAAACACCATATATTTT
CDR3: CASSPPGFEGNTIYF